A selection of T cell receptor beta chains follows, all from one sample in a study of Ad26.COV2.S vaccination and SARS-CoV-2 variants. Some clones are missing from TCRdb's copy, which holds only in-frame ones; the method was immunoSEQ multiplex PCR. The data show some 480,000 clones, roughly 87% seen once. The sample in question was peripheral blood, obtained in a trial of Ad26.COV2.S vaccine versus placebo. Receptor source: a person aged 18-60 years who received the Ad26.COV2.S COVID-19 vaccine or a placebo. Both conserved end residues are part of each CDR3. A D gene is named only where the DNA matches it firmly. Clone size, where shown, is once, few, many, or a class for clones that have expanded.

d_gene,j_gene,v_gene,abundance,CDR3aa,CDR3nt
NA,TRBJ1-2,TRBV28,few,CASSPSGTQRFYGYTF,TGTGCCAGCAGTCCATCAGGGACTCAACGTTTCTATGGCTACACCTTC
NA,TRBJ2-5,TRBV5-4,NA,CASSLGQVETQYF,TGTGCCAGCAGCTTGGGACAGGTGGAGACCCAGTACTTC
NA,TRBJ2-5,TRBV7-8,NA,CASSLGPGIQETQYF,TGTGCCAGCAGCTTAGGTCCGGGGATCCAAGAGACCCAGTACTTC
NA,TRBJ2-1,TRBV7-9,NA,CASSLGSSTSYNEQFF,TGTGCCAGCAGCTTAGGGTCCAGCACCTCCTACAATGAGCAGTTCTTC
TRBD1,TRBJ2-3,TRBV5-6,NA,CASSFRSVGKGADTQYF,TGTGCCAGCAGCTTTCGTTCCGTGGGAAAGGGGGCGGATACGCAGTATTTT
NA,TRBJ1-1,TRBV18,NA,CASSPFAGRENTEAFF,TGTGCCAGCTCACCCTTTGCCGGGAGGGAAAACACTGAAGCTTTCTTT
NA,TRBJ2-3,TRBV19,NA,CASSIDLPDTQYF,TGTGCCAGTAGTATAGATCTTCCTGATACGCAGTATTTT
NA,TRBJ2-1,TRBV28,NA,CASSPIPNHSSSSYNEQFF,TGTGCCAGCAGCCCAATCCCCAACCACTCGTCGAGCTCCTACAATGAGCAGTTCTTC
NA,TRBJ1-5,TRBV5-6,NA,CASSSWGSNQPQHF,TGTGCCAGCAGCTCCTGGGGTAGCAATCAGCCCCAGCATTTT
NA,TRBJ2-3,TRBV19,NA,CASSEGQRSTDTQYF,TGTGCCAGTAGTGAGGGGCAGAGGAGCACAGATACGCAGTATTTT
TRBD2,TRBJ2-1,TRBV7-2,NA,CASSLWGGLEQFF,TGTGCCAGCAGCTTATGGGGGGGGTTGGAGCAGTTCTTC
NA,TRBJ1-6,TRBV6-5,NA,CASSLSARGSPLHF,TGTGCCAGCAGTTTGTCAGCTCGTGGTTCACCCCTCCACTTT
NA,TRBJ1-3,TRBV5-1,NA,CASSLAQGAGNTIYF,TGCGCCAGCAGCTTGGCGCAGGGTGCAGGAAACACCATATATTTT
NA,TRBJ2-7,TRBV25-1,NA,CASSEQNKHEQYF,TGTGCCAGCAGTGAACAAAATAAACACGAGCAGTACTTC
NA,TRBJ1-4,TRBV28,NA,CASSTYPQGPTNEKLFF,TGTGCCAGCAGTACGTACCCTCAGGGGCCAACTAATGAAAAACTGTTTTTT
NA,TRBJ2-2,TRBV29-1,once,CSVAGPTNTGELFF,TGCAGCGTTGCGGGACCCACGAACACCGGGGAGCTGTTTTTT
NA,TRBJ1-6,TRBV30,NA,CAWGPPWGAWGNSPLHF,TGTGCCTGGGGTCCGCCTTGGGGGGCTTGGGGAAATTCACCCCTCCACTTT
TRBD1,TRBJ1-2,TRBV12-3/TRBV12-4,NA,CASSLGQGYGYTF,TGTGCCAGCAGTTTGGGACAGGGTTACGGCTACACCTTC
NA,TRBJ2-1,TRBV12-3/TRBV12-4,NA,CASSPTRAAEQFF,TGTGCCAGCAGCCCAACTAGGGCCGCTGAGCAGTTCTTC
NA,TRBJ2-7,TRBV7-6,NA,CASSRSPTYEQYF,TGTGCCAGCAGTCGCAGTCCAACCTACGAGCAGTACTTC
TRBD2,TRBJ2-7,TRBV7-2,NA,CASSLVGLAVSSYEQYF,TGTGCCAGCAGCTTAGTGGGACTAGCGGTAAGCTCCTACGAGCAGTACTTC
TRBD2,TRBJ2-3,TRBV6-4,many,CASSRGLDTDTQYF,TGTGCCAGCAGCCGTGGACTAGACACAGATACGCAGTATTTT
NA,TRBJ1-2,TRBV7-2,NA,CASRTVTNYGYTF,TGTGCCAGTAGGACAGTTACTAACTATGGCTACACCTTC
TRBD1,TRBJ1-1,TRBV6-1,NA,CASSGFGRGRFNTEAFF,TGTGCCAGCAGTGGTTTCGGGAGGGGGCGCTTTAACACTGAAGCTTTCTTT
TRBD1,TRBJ2-7,TRBV6-5,once,CASSYVGTGVSYEQYF,TGTGCCAGCAGTTACGTGGGGACAGGGGTCTCCTACGAGCAGTACTTC
TRBD2,TRBJ2-1,TRBV28,NA,CASSSPVLAGVGEQFF,TGTGCCAGCAGTTCCCCCGTACTAGCGGGAGTGGGTGAGCAGTTCTTC
NA,TRBJ1-2,TRBV28,NA,CASSFPGISGYGYTF,TGTGCCAGCAGTTTTCCCGGCATCTCGGGTTATGGCTACACCTTC
NA,TRBJ1-2,TRBV14,many,CASSRLSHYGYTF,TGTGCCAGCAGCCGCCTCTCCCACTATGGCTACACCTTC
TRBD2,TRBJ2-1,TRBV11-2,NA,CASSFLAGTYNEQFF,TGTGCCAGCAGCTTCCTAGCGGGGACCTACAATGAGCAGTTCTTC
NA,TRBJ1-2,TRBV19,NA,CASSTIQSNYGYTF,TGTGCCAGTAGTACTATACAGAGCAACTATGGCTACACCTTC
NA,TRBJ1-1,TRBV28,few,CASSEGAGAFF,TGTGCCAGCAGCGAAGGGGCTGGAGCTTTCTTT
TRBD2,TRBJ2-1,TRBV19,few,CASSTTSERGYNEQFF,TGTGCCAGTAGCACTACTAGCGAGCGAGGCTACAATGAGCAGTTCTTC
NA,TRBJ2-5,TRBV5-4,NA,CASSLGVETQYF,TGTGCCAGCAGCTTGGGCGTAGAGACCCAGTACTTC
NA,TRBJ1-6,TRBV9,NA,CASSETGYYNSPLHF,TGTGCCAGCAGCGAGACAGGTTATTACAATTCACCCCTCCACTTT
NA,TRBJ2-5,TRBV18,NA,CASSPERVRQETQYF,TGTGCCAGCTCACCAGAGCGTGTCCGCCAAGAGACCCAGTACTTC
NA,TRBJ2-1,TRBV4-2,NA,CASSQDQDEQFF,TGTGCCAGCAGCCAAGATCAGGATGAGCAGTTCTTC
TRBD2,TRBJ2-5,TRBV7-3,NA,CASSPTGGAGETQYF,TGTGCCAGCAGCCCAACGGGGGGGGCTGGAGAGACCCAGTACTTC
NA,TRBJ2-5,TRBV4-1,NA,CASSQSPRARIKETQYF,TGCGCCAGCAGCCAAAGTCCCCGGGCCAGAATCAAAGAGACCCAGTACTTC
NA,TRBJ2-5,TRBV10-3,NA,CAISSSAQETQYF,TGTGCCATCAGTTCCTCAGCCCAAGAGACCCAGTACTTC
NA,TRBJ2-7,TRBV11-2,NA,CASSLEAEGEQYF,TGTGCCAGCAGCTTAGAAGCAGAAGGCGAGCAGTACTTC
NA,TRBJ1-1,TRBV28,NA,CASSGAGNWGLNTEAFF,TGTGCCAGCAGCGGAGCGGGTAACTGGGGGCTGAACACTGAAGCTTTCTTT
TRBD1,TRBJ2-7,TRBV27,NA,CASSHGQAVYEQYF,TGTGCCAGCAGCCATGGACAGGCAGTCTACGAGCAGTACTTC
NA,TRBJ1-5,TRBV5-6,NA,CASSLGVSSRDSNQPQHF,TGTGCCAGCAGCTTGGGGGTGAGTTCCAGGGATAGCAATCAGCCCCAGCATTTT
NA,TRBJ1-2,TRBV3-1/TRBV3-2,few,CASSQDGPYGYTF,TGTGCCAGCAGCCAGGACGGACCCTATGGCTACACCTTC
NA,TRBJ2-1,TRBV24-1,NA,CATAVASEQFF,TGTGCCACCGCGGTAGCCTCAGAGCAGTTCTTC
NA,TRBJ1-1,TRBV7-3,NA,CASSLTVGGTEAFF,TGTGCCAGCAGCTTAACTGTCGGGGGCACTGAAGCTTTCTTT
NA,TRBJ2-1,TRBV4-3,NA,CASSQEGGVGSEQFF,TGCGCCAGCAGCCAAGAAGGGGGTGTTGGATCTGAGCAGTTCTTC
NA,TRBJ2-7,TRBV29-1,NA,CSVEDGVGDEQYF,TGCAGCGTTGAAGATGGGGTGGGGGACGAGCAGTACTTC
NA,TRBJ2-7,TRBV28,NA,CASSLGFGDAYEQYF,TGTGCCAGCAGTTTGGGCTTCGGGGACGCCTACGAGCAGTACTTC